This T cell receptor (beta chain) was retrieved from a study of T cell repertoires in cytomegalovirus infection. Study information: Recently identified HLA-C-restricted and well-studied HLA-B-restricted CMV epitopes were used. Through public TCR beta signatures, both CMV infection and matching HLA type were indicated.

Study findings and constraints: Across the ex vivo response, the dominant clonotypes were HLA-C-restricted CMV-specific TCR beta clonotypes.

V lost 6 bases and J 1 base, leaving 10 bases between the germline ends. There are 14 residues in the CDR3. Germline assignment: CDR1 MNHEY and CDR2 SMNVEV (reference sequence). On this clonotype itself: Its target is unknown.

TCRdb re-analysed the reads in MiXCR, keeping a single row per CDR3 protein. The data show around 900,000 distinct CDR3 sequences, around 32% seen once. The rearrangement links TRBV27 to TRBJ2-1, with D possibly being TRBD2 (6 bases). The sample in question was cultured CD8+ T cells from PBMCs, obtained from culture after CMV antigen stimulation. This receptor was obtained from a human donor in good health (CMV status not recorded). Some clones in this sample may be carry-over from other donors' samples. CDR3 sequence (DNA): TGTGCCAGCAGCACTGCGGGGTCCTACAATGAGCAGTTCTTC. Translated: CASSTAGSYNEQFF.